These T cell receptor beta chains were read from a single sample in a study of T cell repertoires in aging, cancer and after chemotherapy. TCRdb processed the multiplex PCR reads anew with MiXCR; each CDR3 protein has one entry. The sample contains about 7,800 distinct CDR3 sequences, over 40% of which appear only once. The specimen sequenced was blood. The receptors shown here come from a human donor with a solid tumor. Each CDR3 is given with its conserved first and last residue. Fields, in order: D gene, CDR3 length, clone size, J gene, V gene, CDR3 DNA, CDR3 protein. The D gene is left open where the match is weak. Where a row states a size, it is once, few, many or the class of an expanded clone; other rows omit it.

>TRBD1|17|NA|TRBJ1-4|TRBV30
TGTGCCTGCCATCTCCCGGGACAGGGTATGACTCAGGAAAAACTGTTTTTT
CACHLPGQGMTQEKLFF
>NA|14|few|TRBJ1-1|TRBV19
TGTGCCAGTACCATCCGGGGTACCGACTTTGAAGCTTTCTTT
CASTIRGTDFEAFF
>NA|15|few|TRBJ2-2|TRBV11-3
TGTGCCAGCAGCTTAAGGGGTTTGGACACCGGGGAGCTGTTTTTT
CASSLRGLDTGELFF
>NA|12|medium-sized|TRBJ2-5|TRBV29-1
TGCAGCGTCGTGCGGGGTGAAGAGACCCAGTACTTC
CSVVRGEETQYF
>NA|13|medium-sized|TRBJ2-5|TRBV29-1
TGCAGCGTCCGTATGACAGGCGGTGAGACCCAGTACTTC
CSVRMTGGETQYF
>NA|14|few|TRBJ2-3|TRBV19
TGTGCCAGTAGTCTGAGGTCGGCCACAGATACGCAGTATTTT
CASSLRSATDTQYF
>NA|15|few|TRBJ2-6|TRBV5-6
TGTGCCAGCAGCACGACAGGCCCTGGGGCCAACGTCCTGACTTTC
CASSTTGPGANVLTF
>NA|13|few|TRBJ1-1|TRBV27
TGTGCCAGCAGTTTGTGGACGAACACTGAAGCTTTCTTT
CASSLWTNTEAFF
>NA|14|few|TRBJ1-1|TRBV29-1
TGCAGCGCCGGGGGGGTTACCGGGTACACTGAAGCTTTCTTT
CSAGGVTGYTEAFF
>NA|14|medium-sized|TRBJ2-7|TRBV15
TGTGCCACCAGCAGAGATCGGGGACTCTACGAGCAGTACTTC
CATSRDRGLYEQYF
>NA|14|NA|TRBJ2-3|TRBV18
TGTGCCAGCTCACCAGGGTCTAGCACAGATACGCAGTATTTT
CASSPGSSTDTQYF
>TRBD1|15|NA|TRBJ1-6|TRBV6-5
TGTGCCAGCAGTTACACAACGCAGGGGGATGCGCCCCTCCACTTT
CASSYTTQGDAPLHF
>TRBD2|16|few|TRBJ2-1|TRBV11-3
TGTGCCAGCAGCTTAGGGACTAGCGCATCCTACAATGAGCAGTTCTTC
CASSLGTSASYNEQFF
>TRBD1|18|NA|TRBJ2-6|TRBV19
TGTGCCATACCCCTGAAGGGGGACAGGGCCTCTGGGGCCAACGTCCTGACTTTC
CAIPLKGDRASGANVLTF
>TRBD1|14|few|TRBJ2-5|TRBV27
TGTGCCAGCAGCCCCGGGACAGGGCAAGAGACCCAGTACTTC
CASSPGTGQETQYF
>NA|15|NA|TRBJ2-7|TRBV6-2/TRBV6-3
TGTGCCAGCAGTGAACTCGACAGGCATCCCTACGAGCAGTACTTC
CASSELDRHPYEQYF
>TRBD2|14|medium-sized|TRBJ2-1|TRBV29-1
TGCAGCGTCGTACTAGCGGGGGCCTACAATGAGCAGTTCTTC
CSVVLAGAYNEQFF
>NA|11|few|TRBJ2-3|TRBV24-1
TGTGCCACCAGCCTCACAGATACGCAGTATTTT
CATSLTDTQYF
>TRBD1|15|NA|TRBJ1-2|TRBV19
TGTGCCAGTAGTATGACAGGGGGCGATAACTATGGCTACACCTTC
CASSMTGGDNYGYTF
>NA|16|few|TRBJ1-6|TRBV15
TGTGCCACCAGCAGAGATCCGGCGGGTCGAGGGTCACCCCTCCACTTT
CATSRDPAGRGSPLHF
>TRBD2|17|NA|TRBJ2-3|TRBV11-3
TGTGCCAGCAGGCGCACTCCGGGGGGGCCAAGCACAGATACGCAGTATTTT
CASRRTPGGPSTDTQYF
>TRBD2|18|few|TRBJ2-1|TRBV19
TGTGCCAGTACCCCAGGGACTAGCGGAGGGAGCTCCTACAATGAGCAGTTCTTC
CASTPGTSGGSSYNEQFF
>NA|15|NA|TRBJ2-1|TRBV6-1
TGTGCCAGCAGTGAAGCGTCCCGGCGAGGGAATGAGCAGTTCTTC
CASSEASRRGNEQFF
>TRBD2|15|NA|TRBJ2-1|TRBV20-1
TGCAGTGCTAGCGGCCTAGCGGGAGGTGCCAATGAGCAGTTCTTC
CSASGLAGGANEQFF
>NA|13|few|TRBJ1-4|TRBV6-1
TGTGCCACCCACCGACAGAAGAATGAAAAACTGTTTTTT
CATHRQKNEKLFF
>NA|14|NA|TRBJ2-4|TRBV7-9
TGTGCCAGCAGCTTAGCCGGAATGGGACACATTCAGTACTTC
CASSLAGMGHIQYF
>TRBD1|14|few|TRBJ2-3|TRBV18
TGTGCCAGCTCGGACCGGGACAGGGCAGATACGCAGTATTTT
CASSDRDRADTQYF
>NA|14|NA|TRBJ1-3|TRBV5-6
TGTGCCAGCACCCTCGGCGACGGTGGAAACACCATATATTTT
CASTLGDGGNTIYF
>NA|13|NA|TRBJ1-5|TRBV19
TGTGCCAGTAGAGACGGGGTAGTTCAGCCCCAGCATTTT
CASRDGVVQPQHF
>NA|14|NA|TRBJ2-5|TRBV12-3/TRBV12-4
TGTGCCAGTCGGAGGATTCAGGGCCAGGAGACCCAGTACTTC
CASRRIQGQETQYF
>NA|14|once|TRBJ2-1|TRBV19
TGTGCCAGTACCAGGGTACATGCCTACAATGAGCAGTTCTTC
CASTRVHAYNEQFF
>NA|16|NA|TRBJ2-2|TRBV5-6
TGTGCCAGCAGCTTGGAAGAGAGCTCGAACACCGGGGAGCTGTTTTTT
CASSLEESSNTGELFF
>NA|15|few|TRBJ2-2|TRBV12-3/TRBV12-4
TGTGCCAGCAGTTGGGGGCAGGGCGGCACCGGGGAGCTGTTTTTT
CASSWGQGGTGELFF
>NA|14|few|TRBJ2-5|TRBV6-2/TRBV6-3
TGTGCCAGCAGAACTTGGGGTTTGGGGGAGACCCAGTACTTC
CASRTWGLGETQYF
>TRBD2|14|NA|TRBJ2-1|TRBV30
TGTGCCTGGGCCTGGGGGGGGTTGGGGGAGGGGCAGTTCTTC
CAWAWGGLGEGQFF
>TRBD1|15|NA|TRBJ1-4|TRBV15
TGTGCCACCAGCAGAGATCTACAGGGGGCTGAAAAACTGTTTTTT
CATSRDLQGAEKLFF
>NA|14|NA|TRBJ1-5|TRBV12-3/TRBV12-4
TGTGCCAGCAGTGAGACAGGAGGGAATCAGCCCCAGCATTTT
CASSETGGNQPQHF
>NA|12|medium-sized|TRBJ2-5|TRBV29-1
TGCAGCGTTGAAACAACAGGAGAGACCCAGTACTTC
CSVETTGETQYF
>NA|13|NA|TRBJ2-5|TRBV6-5
TGTGCCAGCAGCCCCGGGCGAGGTGAGACCCAGTACTTC
CASSPGRGETQYF
>TRBD1|14|NA|TRBJ2-7|TRBV19
TGTGCCAGTAGTATAAGGAACAGGGGACACGAGCAGTACTTC
CASSIRNRGHEQYF
>TRBD1|16|medium-sized|TRBJ2-2|TRBV11-3
TGTGCCAGCAGCTCCTGGGACAGAAAAAGCACCGGGGAGCTGTTTTTT
CASSSWDRKSTGELFF
>NA|20|NA|TRBJ1-5|TRBV27
TGTGCCAGCAGTTCGCTTTTTGGGGGGCTCGGGACGGCTTTCAATCAGCCCCAGCATTTT
CASSSLFGGLGTAFNQPQHF
>TRBD2|18|medium-sized|TRBJ2-5|TRBV11-3
TGTGCCAGCAGCCTGGGCGCGGGAGGGCCACGTGGACAAGAGACCCAGTACTTC
CASSLGAGGPRGQETQYF
>NA|15|medium-sized|TRBJ2-7|TRBV11-3
TGTGCCAGCAGCTCTGGCCGGGAGACCTCCTACGAGCAGTACTTC
CASSSGRETSYEQYF
>TRBD2|19|few|TRBJ2-3|TRBV15
TGTGCCACCAGCAGAGGGGGAGCTAGCGGGAGGGTATTGACAGATACGCAGTATTTT
CATSRGGASGRVLTDTQYF
>NA|15|NA|TRBJ2-2|TRBV24-1
TGTGCCACCAGTCCTACGACAGCGCCCTCCGGGGAGCTGTTTTTT
CATSPTTAPSGELFF
>TRBD2|15|NA|TRBJ2-7|TRBV12-3/TRBV12-4
TGTGCCAGCAGGCGTAGACTAGCGGGAGCCGACGAGCAGTACTTC
CASRRRLAGADEQYF
>NA|15|NA|TRBJ1-4|TRBV10-3
TGTGCCATCAGTGATAGAACAGGAGATAATGAAAAACTGTTTTTT
CAISDRTGDNEKLFF
>NA|14|NA|TRBJ2-5|TRBV19
TGTGCCAGTAGTATAGCTGAGGTCCAAGAGACCCAGTACTTC
CASSIAEVQETQYF
>TRBD2|15|NA|TRBJ2-2|TRBV6-2/TRBV6-3
TGTGCCAGCAGTTACTCGGGGGAGGGCACCGGGGAGCTGTTTTTT
CASSYSGEGTGELFF
>NA|13|few|TRBJ2-1|TRBV12-3/TRBV12-4
TGTGCCACTAGCGAGCAGGTTCGGAATGAGCAGTTCTTC
CATSEQVRNEQFF
>TRBD1|15|NA|TRBJ2-5|TRBV7-9
TGTGCCAGCAGCAAAGGGGACAGGGAGGGAGAGACCCAGTACTTC
CASSKGDREGETQYF
>TRBD2|17|few|TRBJ2-1|TRBV11-3
TGTGCCAGCAGCTTGGACGGGACTAGCGGGCACGCAGGGAAGCAGTTCTTC
CASSLDGTSGHAGKQFF
>NA|14|few|TRBJ2-2|TRBV12-3/TRBV12-4
TGTGCCAGCAGTAACACCCTTGGGCCCGGGGAGCTGTTTTTT
CASSNTLGPGELFF